This passage covers 13 T cell receptor beta chains from one sample sequenced in a study of neurological immune-mediated disorders. Each CDR3 protein gets one entry after TCRdb re-called the 5' RACE reads with MiXCR. The sample records some 28,000 distinct CDR3 sequences, around 12% being singletons. The sample taken for sequencing was PBMCs. Receptor source: a man aged 55 to 70 in good health.

This clonotype has ten or more counts. The chain uses TRBV27 and TRBJ2-1, with TRBD1 matching 9 bases. V shed 1 base and J 3 bases; nucleotides not matched to a gene: 7. Germline CDR1 and CDR2: MNHEY and SMNVEV (reference sequence). The CDR3 is 17 amino acids. CDR3 nucleotide sequence: TGTGCCAGCAGTTTATTCTGGACAGGGGTCGACTACAATGAGCAGTTCTTC. Its protein product is CASSLFWTGVDYNEQFF.

With respect to this clonotype: One base away lies a much larger clone, so this may be a sequencing read error. The missing conserved phenylalanine or tryptophan at the end of this CDR3 makes a read error likely. The chain links TRBV3-1 to TRBJ1-2; D perhaps matches TRBD1 (5 bases). CDR3 size: 13 residues. Trimming took 4 bases from V and 4 from J, leaving 10 bases between them. Germline V gene lookup returns CDR1 LGHDT and CDR2 YNNKEL (reference sequence). The CDR3 coding sequence is TGTGCCAGCAGCCCCAGGGCCAGCTATGGCTACACCTTA. Translating gives CASSPRASYGYTL.

This clonotype was counted at least ten times. DNA of the CDR3: TGCGCCAGCAGCTTGGAGCCGACTAACACTGAAGCTTTCTTT. Translated: CASSLEPTNTEAFF. This chain connects TRBV5-1 to TRBJ1-1, with D unclear. Looked up from germline, CDR1 is SGHRS and CDR2 is YFSETQ. The ends were cut back, 0 bases at V and 2 bases at J, with 8 bases in the middle. The CDR3 consists of 14 residues. Based on the CDR3 plus reference TRBV5-1 and TRBJ1-1, the full variable domain is KAGVTQTPRYLIKTRGQQVTLSCSPISGHRSVSWYQQTPGQGLQFLFEYFSETQRNKGNFPGRFSGRQFSNSRSEMNVSTLELGDSALYLCASSLEPTNTEAFFGQGTRLTVV.

This clonotype was recorded many times. The rearrangement joins TRBV28 to TRBJ2-3, with 8 bases that match TRBD1. The germline gives CDR1 MDHEN, CDR2 SYDVKM. The ends lost 7 bases at V and 0 bases at J; junction bases unmatched: 3. The CDR3 is 14 residues long. CDR3 residues: CASTTGGSTDTQYF. The CDR3 region has the DNA TGTGCCAGCACCACAGGGGGGAGCACAGATACGCAGTATTTT. Full variable domain (rest looked up from reference TRBV28 and TRBJ2-3): DVKVTQSSRYLVKRTGEKVFLECVQDMDHENMFWYRQDPGLGLRLIYFSYDVKMKEKGDIPEGYSVSREKKERFSLILESASTNQTSMYLCASTTGGSTDTQYFGPGTRLTVL.

This clonotype was observed many times. The chain couples TRBV6-2 or TRBV6-3 to TRBJ2-5; TRBD1 might be the D (7 bases). The CDR3 contains 14 residues. Germline V gene lookup returns CDR1 MNHEY and CDR2 SVGEGT. Trimming left V 7 bases short and J 9 bases short, with 21 bases between. DNA for the CDR3: TGTGCCAGCAACGACGCGGGACAGTTTGGGGCCCAGTACTTC. It translates to CASNDAGQFGAQYF.

This clonotype was seen ten or more times. The V call is TRBV5-1, the J call TRBJ2-7, with D possibly matching TRBD2 (5 bases). This CDR3 comprises 13 residues. Germline V CDR1 and CDR2: SGHRS, YFSETQ. V was cut by 4 bases and J by 5 bases, with 13 bases left in between. CDR3 residues: CASSEPSGDEQYF. The CDR3 DNA reads TGCGCCAGCAGCGAGCCGTCCGGGGACGAGCAGTACTTC.

Judged by abundance, this clonotype is medium-sized. The CDR3 is CASSLSPGYGQPQHF. The CDR3 region has the DNA TGCGCCAGCAGCTTGAGTCCAGGGTATGGTCAGCCCCAGCATTTT. The gene calls are TRBV5-1 and TRBJ1-5; weak D call: TRBD1 (5 bases). This CDR3 contains 15 residues. The germline V gene has CDR1 SGHRS and CDR2 YFSETQ. Trimming left V 1 base short and J 6 bases short, with 14 bases between.

This clonotype occurred many times. The chain combines TRBV3-2 with TRBJ2-7; TRBD1, the D gene given by the table, was not confirmed from the DNA. TRBV3-2 is described as a pseudogene. The CDR3 is 14 amino acids. Written as DNA, the CDR3 is TGTGCCAACGAAAGGAGGGACAGAACCTACGAGCAGTACTTC. It codes for CANERRDRTYEQYF.

By share, this clonotype counts as medium-sized. The V gene is TRBV20-1, the J gene TRBJ2-1; 8 nucleotides line up with TRBD2. This CDR3 is 11 amino acids long. Trimming took 1 base from V and 14 from J; bases not matched to a gene: 4. Germline lookup yields CDR1 DFQATT and CDR2 SNEGSKA (reference sequence). CDR3 protein: CSARVREGEFF. For the CDR3, the DNA is TGCAGTGCTAGAGTCCGGGAGGGGGAGTTCTTC.

The sample holds many counts of this clonotype. J is TRBJ2-7 and V is TRBV20-1; 11 bases fit TRBD1. In germline, CDR1 is DFQATT, CDR2 SNEGSKA (reference sequence). V lost 7 bases to trimming and J lost 5 bases; unmatched junction nucleotides: 4. This CDR3 comprises 12 residues. The CDR3 spells CSGDRGTDEQYF. CDR3 in DNA: TGCAGTGGGGACAGGGGGACGGACGAGCAGTACTTC.

This clonotype was seen repeatedly, ten times or more. J is TRBJ2-6 and V is TRBV7-9, with D tentatively TRBD2 (6 bases). V was pared by 3 bases and J by 0 bases, with 12 bases between. The CDR3 consists of 17 residues. The germline V gene encodes CDR1 SEHNR and CDR2 FQNEAQ (reference sequence). The CDR3 DNA follows: TGTGCCAGCAGCTTTGCTCGGGACTTCTCTGGGGCCAACGTCCTGACTTTC. Its translation is CASSFARDFSGANVLTF.

There are many counts of this clonotype. CDR3 nucleotide sequence: TGTGCCAGTCGTGAGGGAATGAACACTGAAGCTTTCTTT. Translated, it gives CASREGMNTEAFF. V gene TRBV6-6 combines with J gene TRBJ1-1; D gene uncertain. Germline V gives CDR1 MNHNY, CDR2 SVGAGI (reference sequence). Trimming shortened V by 9 bases and J by 0 bases, and 11 bases separated the two germline ends. This CDR3 is 13 amino acids long.

This clonotype was seen many times. This chain connects TRBV20-1 to TRBJ2-3; D call uncertain. Germline V CDR1 and CDR2: DFQATT, SNEGSKA (reference sequence). Trimming took off 6 bases at V and 2 bases at J, with 6 bases between the two ends. CDR3 length: 11 residues. CDR3 DNA: TGCAGTGCCAGCAACACAGATACGCAGTATTTT. It yields the protein CSASNTDTQYF.